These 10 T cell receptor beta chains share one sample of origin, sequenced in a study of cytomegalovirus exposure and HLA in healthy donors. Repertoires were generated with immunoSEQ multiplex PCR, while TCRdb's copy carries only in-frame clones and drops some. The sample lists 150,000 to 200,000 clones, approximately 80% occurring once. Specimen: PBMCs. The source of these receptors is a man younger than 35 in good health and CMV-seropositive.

The CDR3 spells CSGGRSGGNEQFF. The CDR3 DNA sequence: TGCAGCGGCGGCCGGTCCGGGGGCAATGAGCAGTTCTTC. This chain links TRBV29-1 with TRBJ2-1; possible D gene TRBD2, 6 bases. V lost 7 bases, J lost 6 bases, and 16 bases lay in between. The CDR3 has 13 amino acids. Germline V gene data show CDR1 as SQVTM and CDR2 as ANQGSEA.

CDR3 bases: TGTGCCAGCAGCGTCCGGGACAGGGGAGTTTACGAGCAGTACTTC. As protein: CASSVRDRGVYEQYF. The chain has TRBV5-6 and TRBJ2-7; the match to TRBD1 covers 10 bases. Germline loops: CDR1 SGHDT, CDR2 YYEEEE. V shed 4 bases and J 4 bases; nucleotides not matched to a gene: 8. The CDR3 has 15 residues.

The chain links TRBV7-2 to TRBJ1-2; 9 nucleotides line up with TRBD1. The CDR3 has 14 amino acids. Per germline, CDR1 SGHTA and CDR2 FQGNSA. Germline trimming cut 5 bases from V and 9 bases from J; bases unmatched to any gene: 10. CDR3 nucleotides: TGTGCCAGCAGCCTGACAGGGACAGGGCTGAGCTACACCTTC. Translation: CASSLTGTGLSYTF.

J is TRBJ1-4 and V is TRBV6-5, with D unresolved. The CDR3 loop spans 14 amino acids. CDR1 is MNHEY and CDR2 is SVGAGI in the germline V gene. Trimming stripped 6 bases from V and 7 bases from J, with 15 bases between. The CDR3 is CASSPGVRGEKLFF. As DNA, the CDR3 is TGTGCCAGCAGCCCCGGAGTCCGGGGTGAAAAACTGTTTTTT.

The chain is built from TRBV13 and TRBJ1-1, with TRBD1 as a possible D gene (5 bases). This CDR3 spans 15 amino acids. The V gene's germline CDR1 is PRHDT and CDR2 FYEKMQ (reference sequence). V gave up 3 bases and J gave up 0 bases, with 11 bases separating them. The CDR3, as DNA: TGTGCCAGCAGCTTCAGGTCAGGGATGAACACTGAAGCTTTCTTT. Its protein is CASSFRSGMNTEAFF. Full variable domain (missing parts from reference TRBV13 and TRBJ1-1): AAGVIQSPRHLIKEKRETATLKCYPIPRHDTVYWYQQGPGQDPQFLISFYEKMQSDKGSIPDRFSAQQFSDYHSELNMSSLELGDSALYFCASSFRSGMNTEAFFGQGTRLTVV.

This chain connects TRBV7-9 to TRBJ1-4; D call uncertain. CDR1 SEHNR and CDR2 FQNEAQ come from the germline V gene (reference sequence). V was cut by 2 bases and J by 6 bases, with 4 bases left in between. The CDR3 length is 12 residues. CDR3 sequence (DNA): TGTGCCAGCAGCTTAATAGATGAAAAACTGTTTTTT. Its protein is CASSLIDEKLFF.

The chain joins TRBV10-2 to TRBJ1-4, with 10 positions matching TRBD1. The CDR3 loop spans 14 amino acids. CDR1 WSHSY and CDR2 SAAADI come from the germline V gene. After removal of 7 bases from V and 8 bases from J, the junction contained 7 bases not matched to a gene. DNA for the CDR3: TGCGCCAGCACCAGGACAGGGGGAAACGAAAAACTGTTTTTT. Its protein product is CASTRTGGNEKLFF.

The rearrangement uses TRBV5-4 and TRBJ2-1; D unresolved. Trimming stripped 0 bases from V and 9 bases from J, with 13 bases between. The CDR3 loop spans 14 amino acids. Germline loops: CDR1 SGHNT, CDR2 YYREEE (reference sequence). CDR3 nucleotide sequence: TGTGCCAGCAGCTTGGGAGACACCCCCCCTGAGCAGTTCTTC. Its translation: CASSLGDTPPEQFF.

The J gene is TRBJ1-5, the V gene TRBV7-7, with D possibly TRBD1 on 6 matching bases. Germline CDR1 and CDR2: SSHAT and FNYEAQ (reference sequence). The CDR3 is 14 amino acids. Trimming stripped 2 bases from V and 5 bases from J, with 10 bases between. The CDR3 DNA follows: TGTGCCAGCAGCTTACTTCAGGGGTATCAGCCCCAGCATTTT. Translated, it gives CASSLLQGYQPQHF.

The CDR3 is CASSLGGTGSHEQYF. The CDR3 bases are TGCGCCAGCAGCTTGGGGGGGACAGGGAGCCACGAGCAGTACTTC. The rearrangement links TRBV5-1 to TRBJ2-7; 9 nucleotides match TRBD1. Germline CDR1 SGHRS, CDR2 YFSETQ. V lost 0 bases to trimming and J lost 5 bases; unmatched junction nucleotides: 6. The CDR3 sequence is 15 residues long.